This T cell receptor (beta chain) was captured by sequencing in a study of blood T cell repertoires in COVID-19. As for the study in general: The United States, Italy and Spain were the sources of the acute and convalescent COVID-19 samples. The analysed material was cDNA or gDNA that came from T cells, B-cell-depleted T cells, or PBMCs.

This clone was detected a few times. Authors' processing steps: Estimated nucleated cell counts came from reference gene primer amplification. Assay used: immunoSEQ multiplex PCR; TCRdb lists only in-frame clones, some missing. V and J calls and clone size are as listed in that table; D and trimming were resolved from the DNA. This table has roughly 45,000 clones, approximately 80% appearing once. The CDR3 loop spans 15 amino acids. Trimming took 5 bases from V and 4 from J, leaving 18 bases between them. CDR1 is SEHNR and CDR2 is FQNEAQ in the germline V gene (reference sequence). The sequenced material came from peripheral blood. The sequence was collected from a woman in her sixties or seventies with acute or convalescent COVID-19. The rearrangement joins TRBV7-9 to TRBJ2-7, with a tentative D call TRBD1 (5 bases). Written as DNA, the CDR3 is TGTGCCAGCAGCGCGCGAGGACACCCCCGATACGAGCAGTACTTC. It yields the protein CASSARGHPRYEQYF.